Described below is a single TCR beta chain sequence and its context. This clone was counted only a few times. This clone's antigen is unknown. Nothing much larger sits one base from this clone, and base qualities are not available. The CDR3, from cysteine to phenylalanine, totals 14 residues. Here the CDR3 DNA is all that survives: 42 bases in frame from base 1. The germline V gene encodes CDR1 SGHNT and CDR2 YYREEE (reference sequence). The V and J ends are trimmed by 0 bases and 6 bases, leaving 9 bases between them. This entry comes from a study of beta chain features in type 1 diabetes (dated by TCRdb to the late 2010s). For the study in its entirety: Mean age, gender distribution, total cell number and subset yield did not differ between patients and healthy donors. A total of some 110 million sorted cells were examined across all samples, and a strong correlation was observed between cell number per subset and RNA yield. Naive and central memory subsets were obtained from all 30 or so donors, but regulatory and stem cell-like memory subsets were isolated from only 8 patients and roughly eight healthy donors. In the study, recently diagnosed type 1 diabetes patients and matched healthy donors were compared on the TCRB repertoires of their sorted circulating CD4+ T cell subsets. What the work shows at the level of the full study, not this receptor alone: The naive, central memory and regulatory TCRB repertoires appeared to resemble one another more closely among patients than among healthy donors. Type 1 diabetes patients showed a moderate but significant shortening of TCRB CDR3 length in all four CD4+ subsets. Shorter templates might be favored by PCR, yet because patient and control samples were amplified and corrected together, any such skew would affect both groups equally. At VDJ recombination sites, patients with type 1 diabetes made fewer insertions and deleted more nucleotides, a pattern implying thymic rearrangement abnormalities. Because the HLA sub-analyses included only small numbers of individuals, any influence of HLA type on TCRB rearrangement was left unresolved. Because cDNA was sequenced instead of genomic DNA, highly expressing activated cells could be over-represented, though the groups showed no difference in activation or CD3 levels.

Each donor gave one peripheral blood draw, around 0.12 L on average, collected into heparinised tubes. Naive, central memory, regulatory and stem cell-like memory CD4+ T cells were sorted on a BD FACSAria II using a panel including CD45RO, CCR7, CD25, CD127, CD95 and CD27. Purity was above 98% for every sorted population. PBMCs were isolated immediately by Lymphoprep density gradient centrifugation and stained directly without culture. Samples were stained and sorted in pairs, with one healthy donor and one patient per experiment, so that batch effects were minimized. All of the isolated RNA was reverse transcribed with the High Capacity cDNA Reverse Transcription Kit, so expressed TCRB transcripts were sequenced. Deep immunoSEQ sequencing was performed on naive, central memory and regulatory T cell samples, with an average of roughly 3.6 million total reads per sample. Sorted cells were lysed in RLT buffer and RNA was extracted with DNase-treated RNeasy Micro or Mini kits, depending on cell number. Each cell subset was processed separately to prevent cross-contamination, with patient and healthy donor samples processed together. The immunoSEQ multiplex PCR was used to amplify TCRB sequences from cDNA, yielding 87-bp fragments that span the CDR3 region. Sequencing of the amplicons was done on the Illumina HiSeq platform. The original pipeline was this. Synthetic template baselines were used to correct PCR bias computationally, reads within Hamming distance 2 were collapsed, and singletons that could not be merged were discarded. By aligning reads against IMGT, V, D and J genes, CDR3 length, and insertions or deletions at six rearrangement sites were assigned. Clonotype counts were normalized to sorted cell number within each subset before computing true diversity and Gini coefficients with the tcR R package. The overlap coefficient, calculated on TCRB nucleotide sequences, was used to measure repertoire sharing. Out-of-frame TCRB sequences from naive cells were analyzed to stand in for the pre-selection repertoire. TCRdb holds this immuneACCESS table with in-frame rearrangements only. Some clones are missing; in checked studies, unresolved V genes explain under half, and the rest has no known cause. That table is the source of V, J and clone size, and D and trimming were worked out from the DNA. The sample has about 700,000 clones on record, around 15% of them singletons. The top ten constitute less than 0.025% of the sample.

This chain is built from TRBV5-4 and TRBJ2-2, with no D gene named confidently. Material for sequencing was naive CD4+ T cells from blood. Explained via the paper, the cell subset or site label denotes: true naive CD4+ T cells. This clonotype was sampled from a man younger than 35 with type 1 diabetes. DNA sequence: TGTGCCAGCAGCTTGGTAAACAGCGCCGGGGAGCTGTTTTTT. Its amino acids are CASSLVNSAGELFF.